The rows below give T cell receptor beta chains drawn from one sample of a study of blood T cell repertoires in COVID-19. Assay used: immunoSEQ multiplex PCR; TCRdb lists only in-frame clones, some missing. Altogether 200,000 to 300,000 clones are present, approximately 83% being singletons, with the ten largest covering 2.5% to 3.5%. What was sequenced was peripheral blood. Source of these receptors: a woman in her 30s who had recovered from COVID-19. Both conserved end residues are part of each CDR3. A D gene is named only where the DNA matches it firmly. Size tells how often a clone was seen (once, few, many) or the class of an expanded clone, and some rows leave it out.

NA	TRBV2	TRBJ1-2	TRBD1	TGTGCCAGCAGTGGACAGGGGCACTACTATGGCTACACCTTC	CASSGQGHYYGYTF
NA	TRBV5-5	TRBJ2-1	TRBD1	TGTGCCAGCAGCTTTAGACAGGGGCCACGGGGAAATGAGCAGTTCTTC	CASSFRQGPRGNEQFF
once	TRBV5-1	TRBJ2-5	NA	TGCGCCAGCAGCCCGGGACTCCAAGAGACCCAGTACTTC	CASSPGLQETQYF
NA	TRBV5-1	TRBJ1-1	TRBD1	TGCGCCAGCAGATTAGGGGACAGGGCGAACACTGAAGCTTTCTTT	CASRLGDRANTEAFF
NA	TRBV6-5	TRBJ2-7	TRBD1	TGTGCCAGCAGTTACCGGGACAGGGGGGGAAGGCAGTACTTC	CASSYRDRGGRQYF
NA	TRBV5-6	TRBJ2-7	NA	TGTGCCAGCAGCTTGGCTGGCCGGCTAGCAACCTACGAGCAGTACTTC	CASSLAGRLATYEQYF
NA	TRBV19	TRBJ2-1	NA	TGTGCCAGTAGTATAACCGCATCGGGCAGGGCAACACACAATGAGCAGTTCTTC	CASSITASGRATHNEQFF
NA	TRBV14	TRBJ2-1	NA	TGTGCCAGCAGCCGGGGGCTCGGGCGGGCTTCCTACAATGAGCAGTTCTTC	CASSRGLGRASYNEQFF
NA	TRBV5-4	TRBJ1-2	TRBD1	TGTGCCAGCAGCTTTGGGCAGGGGGCGACTGGCTACACCTTC	CASSFGQGATGYTF
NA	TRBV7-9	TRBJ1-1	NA	TGTGCCAGCAGCCCAAGCCCCCTGAACACTGAAGCTTTCTTT	CASSPSPLNTEAFF
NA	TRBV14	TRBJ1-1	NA	TGTGCCAGCAGCCAATTATCAGTAAACACTGAAGCTTTCTTT	CASSQLSVNTEAFF
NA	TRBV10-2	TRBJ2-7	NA	TGCGCCAGCAGTGAGCCGGAACGGGGGGCGTGGGAGCAGTACTTC	CASSEPERGAWEQYF
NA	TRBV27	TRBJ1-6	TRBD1	TGTGCCAGCAGTCCTAAAAAGACAGGGACTTCACCCCTCCACTTT	CASSPKKTGTSPLHF
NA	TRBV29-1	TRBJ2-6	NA	TGCAGCGTTGAAAAAGGTGGGGCTGGGGAAGAGGCCAACGTCCTGACTTTC	CSVEKGGAGEEANVLTF
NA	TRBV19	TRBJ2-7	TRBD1	TGTGCCAGTAGCCCCGGGACAGGGACTTACTACGAGCAGTACTTC	CASSPGTGTYYEQYF
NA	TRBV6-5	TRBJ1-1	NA	TGTGCCAGCAGTTACACAAGGAGGACTGAAGCTTTCTTT	CASSYTRRTEAFF
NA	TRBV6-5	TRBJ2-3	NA	TGTGCCAGCAGTTACGGCGGGGCCAGCACAGATACGCAGTATTTT	CASSYGGASTDTQYF
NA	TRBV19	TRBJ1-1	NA	TGTGCCAGTAGTATCGTACGAGAAAACACTGAAGCTTTCTTT	CASSIVRENTEAFF
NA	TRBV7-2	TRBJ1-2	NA	TGTGCCAGCAGCCCGGACAAGAACTATGGCTACACCTTC	CASSPDKNYGYTF
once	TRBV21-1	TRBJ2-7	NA	TGTGCCAGCACCACGGGGGGGTGGGACTACGAGCAGTACTTC	CASTTGGWDYEQYF
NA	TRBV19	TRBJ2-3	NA	TGTGCCAGTAGTCTCGCCGGGACATCGAGCACAGATACGCAGTATTTT	CASSLAGTSSTDTQYF
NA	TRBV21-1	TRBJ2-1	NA	TGTGCCATTCGGGCGACAGGGGGATACAATGAGCAGTTCTTC	CAIRATGGYNEQFF
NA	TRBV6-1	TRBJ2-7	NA	TGTGCCAGCAGTGAGATTTCGGGGGGCGCCGAGCAGTACTTC	CASSEISGGAEQYF
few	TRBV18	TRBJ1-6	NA	TGTGCCAGCTCACCACCGAGCGGCCGGAATAATTCACCCCTCCACTTT	CASSPPSGRNNSPLHF
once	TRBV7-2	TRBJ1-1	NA	TGTGCCAGCAGCTTGGGCTTGGGGGCGAACACTGAAGCTTTCTTT	CASSLGLGANTEAFF
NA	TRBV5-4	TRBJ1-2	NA	TGTGCCAGCAGCTTCACAGGGAAGACCTATGGCTACACCTTC	CASSFTGKTYGYTF
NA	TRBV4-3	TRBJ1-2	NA	TGCGCCAGCAGCCCAGGGGCCTACTATGGCTACACCTTC	CASSPGAYYGYTF
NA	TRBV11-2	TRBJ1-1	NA	TGTGCCAGCAGCTTATATAGGGGAGGGAATAGAACTGAAGCTTTCTTT	CASSLYRGGNRTEAFF
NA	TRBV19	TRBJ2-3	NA	TGTGCCAGTAGTACCTTAAGGCAGGTCTCCACAGATACGCAGTATTTT	CASSTLRQVSTDTQYF
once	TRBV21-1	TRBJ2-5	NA	TGTGCCAGCAGCGAAACCCCTGATACTAGCGGGGGTCGTGAGACCCAGTACTTC	CASSETPDTSGGRETQYF
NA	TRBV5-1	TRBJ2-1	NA	TGCGCCAGCAGCCCCCACTCCCAAGGACAGCACAATGAGCAGTTCTTC	CASSPHSQGQHNEQFF
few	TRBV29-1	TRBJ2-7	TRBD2	TGCAGCGTTGAGCTAGCGGGAACCGAGCAGTACTTC	CSVELAGTEQYF
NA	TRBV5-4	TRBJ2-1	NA	TGTGCCAGCAGCTTGAGTGGCAGGGTCTATGAGCAGTTCTTC	CASSLSGRVYEQFF
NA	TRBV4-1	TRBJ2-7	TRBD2	TGCGCCAGCAGCCAAGGAGCCACTAGCGGGGGGTACGAGCAGTACTTC	CASSQGATSGGYEQYF
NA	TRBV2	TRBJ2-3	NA	TGTGCCAGCAGCCGTCCGGGGGGCCCCACAGATACGCAGTATTTT	CASSRPGGPTDTQYF
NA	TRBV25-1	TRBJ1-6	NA	TGTGCCAGCAGCTCCAGGGTTTCGTATAATTCACCCCTCCACTTT	CASSSRVSYNSPLHF
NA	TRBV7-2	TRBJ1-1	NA	TGTGCCAGCAGCTTGAAGACATGGAGGGACACTGAAGCTTTCTTT	CASSLKTWRDTEAFF
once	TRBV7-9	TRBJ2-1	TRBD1	TGTGCCAGCAGCTACACCCGGGACAGACAGATCTTC	CASSYTRDRQIF
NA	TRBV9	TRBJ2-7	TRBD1	TGTGCCAGCAGCATGACAGGGGAAGAGCAGTACTTC	CASSMTGEEQYF
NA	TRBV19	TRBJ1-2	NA	TGTGCCAGTAATACCGGGACAATCTCTCATGGCTACACCTTC	CASNTGTISHGYTF
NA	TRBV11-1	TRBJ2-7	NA	TGTGCCAGCAGCCCCAGGACCCTAGGGGGCGAGCAGTACTTC	CASSPRTLGGEQYF
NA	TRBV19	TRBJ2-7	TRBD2	TGTGCCAGTAGTCCGGGACTAGCGGGGAAATACGAGCAGTACTTC	CASSPGLAGKYEQYF
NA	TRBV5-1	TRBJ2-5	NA	TGCGCCAGCACCCCACGGGGTAGGGGGAAATTGGAGACCCAGTACTTC	CASTPRGRGKLETQYF
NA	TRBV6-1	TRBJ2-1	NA	TGTGCCAGCAGTGAAGACGGCGGGCAGGTTTTTAGACAGTTCTTC	CASSEDGGQVFRQFF
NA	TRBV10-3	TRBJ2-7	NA	TGTGCCATCAGTGACCCCAGATCCTACGAGCAGTACTTC	CAISDPRSYEQYF